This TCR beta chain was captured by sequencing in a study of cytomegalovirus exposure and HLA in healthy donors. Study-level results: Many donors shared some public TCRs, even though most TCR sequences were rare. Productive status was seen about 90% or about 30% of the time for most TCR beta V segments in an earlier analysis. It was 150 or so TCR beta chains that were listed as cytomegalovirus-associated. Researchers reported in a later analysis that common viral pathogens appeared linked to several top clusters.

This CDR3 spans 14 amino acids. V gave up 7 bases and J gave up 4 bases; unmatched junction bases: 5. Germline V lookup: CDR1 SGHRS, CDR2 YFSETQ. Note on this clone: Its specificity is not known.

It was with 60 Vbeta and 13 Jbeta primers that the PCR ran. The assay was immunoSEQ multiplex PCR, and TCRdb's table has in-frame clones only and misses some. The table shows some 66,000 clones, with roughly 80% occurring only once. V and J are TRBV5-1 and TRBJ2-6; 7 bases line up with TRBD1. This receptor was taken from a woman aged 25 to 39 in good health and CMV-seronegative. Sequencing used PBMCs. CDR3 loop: CASQTGFGANVLTF. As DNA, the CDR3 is TGCGCCAGCCAGACAGGGTTCGGGGCCAACGTCCTGACTTTC.